The 20 T cell receptor beta chains below come from one sample, sequenced in a study of cytomegalovirus exposure and HLA in healthy donors. 60 Vbeta and 13 Jbeta primers were used in PCR. The assay was immunoSEQ multiplex PCR, and TCRdb's table has in-frame clones only and misses some. Its table lists around 27,000 clones. Material for sequencing was PBMCs. These receptors originate from a man younger than 40 in good health and CMV-seronegative.

The V gene is TRBV18, the J gene TRBJ2-5; the D is unclear. The CDR3 has 13 amino acids. CDR1 and CDR2 (germline): KGHSH, LQKENI. V was pared by 3 bases and J by 2 bases, with 7 bases between. The CDR3 sequence: CASSPQEQETQYF. CDR3 nucleotide sequence: TGTGCCAGCTCACCCCAGGAACAAGAGACCCAGTACTTC. The whole variable domain, remainder taken from reference TRBV18 and TRBJ2-5, is NAGVMQNPRHLVRRRGQEARLRCSPMKGHSHVYWYRQLPEEGLKFMVYLQKENIIDESGMPKERFSAEFPKEGPSILRIQQVVRGDSAAYFCASSPQEQETQYFGPGTRLLVL.

This chain connects TRBV7-2 to TRBJ2-5; possibly TRBD2 for D (6 bases). Germline V lookup: CDR1 SGHTA, CDR2 FQGNSA. V was clipped by 5 bases and J by 4 bases, with 14 bases between them. This CDR3 spans 14 amino acids. The CDR3 protein is CASSPYGLRETQYF. DNA for the CDR3: TGTGCCAGCAGCCCCTACGGACTACGAGAGACCCAGTACTTC.

The rearrangement links TRBV6-5 to TRBJ1-5, with 7 bases aligning to TRBD1. This CDR3 spans 15 amino acids. The germline V gene encodes CDR1 MNHEY and CDR2 SVGAGI. V shed 2 bases, J shed 5 bases, and the junction held 6 bases outside the gene matches. CDR3 bases: TGTGCCAGCAGTTACCGCGCCAGGGGGGATCAGCCCCAGCATTTT. Encoded protein: CASSYRARGDQPQHF.

The chain combines TRBV18 with TRBJ2-4; TRBD2 agrees at 8 bases. V trimming: 3 bases; J trimming: 1 base; junction bases outside the gene matches: 8. Germline assignment: CDR1 KGHSH and CDR2 LQKENI. The CDR3 extends over 17 amino acids. In nucleotides, the CDR3 is TGTGCCAGCTCACCCGTCGGCGGGGGGAGGGCCAAAAACATTCAGTACTTC. Its protein is CASSPVGGGRAKNIQYF.

The chain employs TRBV30 and TRBJ2-3, with 9 bases aligning to TRBD1. The CDR3 consists of 16 residues. The germline CDR1 and CDR2 sequences are GTSNPN and SVGIG (reference sequence). Germline trimming cut 5 bases from V and 0 bases from J; bases unmatched to any gene: 9. CDR3 sequence (DNA): TGTGCCTGGGAACCGGGACAGGGAGTTAGCACAGATACGCAGTATTTT. This translates into CAWEPGQGVSTDTQYF.

The rearrangement links TRBV19 to TRBJ2-2, with TRBD2 identical over 7 bases. This CDR3 has 17 residues. Germline assignment: CDR1 LNHDA and CDR2 SQIVND (reference sequence). Losses at the gene ends were 6 bases for V and 4 bases for J; bases not matched to a gene: 14. The CDR3 region is CASSRGRAGDGTGELFF. The DNA of the CDR3 is TGTGCCAGTAGCCGCGGTCGGGCGGGGGATGGCACCGGGGAGCTGTTTTTT.

The rearrangement links TRBV27 to TRBJ2-5; D perhaps matches TRBD1 (5 bases). The J call is in doubt because the DNA end fits TRBJ2-7 better. The CDR3 loop spans 15 amino acids. Per the germline V gene, CDR1 is MNHEY and CDR2 is SMNVEV (reference sequence). The CDR3 nucleotides are TGTGCCAGCAGTTTAAGGTCCGGCAGGGCCTACGAGCAGTACTTC. Amino acids: CASSLRSGRAYEQYF.

The chain combines TRBV5-8 with TRBJ1-1; 7 nucleotides agree with TRBD1. V was clipped by 0 bases and J by 2 bases; unmatched bases: 4. This CDR3 region has 15 residues. The germline gives CDR1 SGHTS, CDR2 YDEGEE. DNA for the CDR3: TGTGCCAGCAGCTTGGTAGACAGGGTCAACACTGAAGCTTTCTTT. Amino acid sequence: CASSLVDRVNTEAFF.

The CDR3 DNA reads TGCGCCAGCAGTGAGTCTCGGCAGGGCCAGGCCTCTGGGGCCAACGTCCTGACTTTC. It specifies CASSESRQGQASGANVLTF. The gene calls are TRBV10-1 and TRBJ2-6, with a weak D call TRBD1 (5 bases). The CDR3 has 19 residues. V gave up 0 bases and J gave up 0 bases, with 15 bases separating them. Per the germline V gene, CDR1 is WNHNN and CDR2 is SYGVQD (reference sequence).

This chain links TRBV27 with TRBJ2-1; 9 bases are a match to TRBD2. This CDR3 has 15 residues. The ends lost 4 bases at V and 5 bases at J; junction bases unmatched: 6. Per germline, CDR1 MNHEY and CDR2 SMNVEV (reference sequence). CDR3 region: CASSSRLAVNNEQFF. The CDR3 DNA reads TGTGCCAGCAGTTCAAGACTAGCGGTAAACAATGAGCAGTTCTTC.

This sequence joins TRBV7-8 and TRBJ1-2; 7 nucleotides match TRBD1. The CDR3 consists of 15 residues. J gave up 8 bases and V 1 base, and 10 bases lay outside the gene matches. Germline lookup yields CDR1 SGHVS and CDR2 FQNEAQ. The CDR3: CASSLGVDRENGYTF. CDR3 sequence (DNA): TGTGCCAGCAGCTTAGGCGTCGACAGGGAAAACGGCTACACCTTC.

This chain uses TRBV15 with TRBJ1-4, with D tentatively TRBD1 (5 bases). The germline CDR1 and CDR2 sequences are LNHNV and YYDKDF (reference sequence). The length of the CDR3 is 13 residues. The V and J ends lost 7 bases and 5 bases respectively, with 11 bases between them. This chain's CDR3 is CATNGGGNEKLFF. CDR3 nucleotides: TGTGCCACCAATGGCGGGGGGAATGAAAAACTGTTTTTT.

The rearrangement uses TRBV7-8 and TRBJ2-5; 8 positions agree with TRBD1. This CDR3 region has 14 residues. Germline V CDR1 and CDR2: SGHVS, FQNEAQ. The trim removed 6 bases at V and 3 bases at J, leaving 6 bases unmatched. The CDR3 is CASRTQTGEETQYF. DNA of the CDR3: TGTGCCAGCAGAACTCAGACAGGGGAAGAGACCCAGTACTTC.

The CDR3 here is CASSSTVGVGTDTQYF. In DNA, the CDR3 is TGCGCCAGCAGCTCTACTGTAGGGGTGGGCACAGATACGCAGTATTTT. The chain has TRBV5-1 and TRBJ2-3; possibly TRBD1 for D (5 bases). The V gene's germline CDR1 is SGHRS and CDR2 YFSETQ. The CDR3 is 16 residues long. V lost 3 bases and J 1 base, leaving 15 bases between the germline ends.

The rearrangement joins TRBV5-1 to TRBJ2-4; 9 nucleotides agree with TRBD1. The CDR3 loop spans 19 amino acids. Germline assignment: CDR1 SGHRS and CDR2 YFSETQ. The V and J ends lost 0 bases and 0 bases, in that order; junction bases with no gene match: 10. The chain's CDR3 is CASSLVPGQGLLAKNIQYF. The CDR3, as DNA: TGCGCCAGCAGCTTGGTCCCGGGACAGGGACTGTTAGCCAAAAACATTCAGTACTTC.

V usage is TRBV30 and J usage is TRBJ2-7, with D possibly being TRBD1 (5 bases). CDR3 size: 12 residues. Deletions cut 5 bases from V and 4 bases from J, with 12 bases between. Germline-derived CDR1 and CDR2 are GTSNPN and SVGIG (reference sequence). The CDR3 sequence: CAWGKDSYEQYF. The CDR3 nucleotides read TGTGCCTGGGGGAAAGACAGTTACGAGCAGTACTTC.

The rearrangement joins TRBV18 to TRBJ1-6; 7 positions agree with TRBD1. Germline V gives CDR1 KGHSH, CDR2 LQKENI. CDR3 length: 15 amino acids. V lost 4 bases and J lost 7; bases outside the gene matches: 7. CDR3 residues: CASSLGQDGNSPLHF. The DNA of the CDR3 is TGTGCCAGCTCACTCGGACAGGATGGAAATTCACCCCTCCACTTT.

The chain is built from TRBV30 and TRBJ1-2; no definite D call. Germline lookup yields CDR1 GTSNPN and CDR2 SVGIG (reference sequence). CDR3 length equals 13 residues. Trimming stripped 0 bases from V and 5 bases from J, with 10 bases between. The CDR3 DNA sequence: TGTGCCTGGAGTGTACGACGGACTTATGGCTACACCTTC. This translates into CAWSVRRTYGYTF.

V gene TRBV28 combines with J gene TRBJ2-1; D gene ambiguous. Germline CDR1 MDHEN, CDR2 SYDVKM. The CDR3 totals 13 residues. Between the trimmed V and J ends, which lost 3 bases and 4 bases, there was a span of 7 bases. The CDR3: CASSFAVYNEQFF. The CDR3 region has the DNA TGTGCCAGCAGTTTCGCAGTTTACAATGAGCAGTTCTTC.

This chain's CDR3 is CSVESGLRNYGYTF. The CDR3 DNA reads as TGCAGCGTTGAATCCGGACTGAGAAACTATGGCTACACCTTC. The chain has TRBV29-1 and TRBJ1-2; D remains ambiguous. V was pared by 2 bases and J by 2 bases, with 12 bases between. The CDR3 sequence is 14 residues long. The germline CDR1 and CDR2 sequences are SQVTM and ANQGSEA.